This entry lists 6 T cell receptor beta chains sequenced from one sample in a study of T cells in Graves' hyperthyroidism and ophthalmopathy. There were TCR beta CDR3 regions amplified from RNA transcripts. First-round RT-PCR of the TCR CDR3 relied on the HTBI primer set. MiXCR, applied by TCRdb to the multiplex PCR reads, yields one record per CDR3 protein. Of about 420,000 distinct CDR3 sequences listed, 12% to 15% are singletons. Source material: blood. These receptors all come from a woman aged 18-30 years with Graves' hyperthyroidism.

This chain links TRBV12-3 or TRBV12-4 with TRBJ1-1; D gene uncertain. The CDR3 length is 15 residues. Trimming stripped 3 bases from V and 5 bases from J, with 16 bases between. CDR3 sequence: CASSFRTSLGTEAFF. For the CDR3, the DNA is TGTGCCAGCAGTTTTAGAACCTCCCTAGGGACTGAAGCTTTCTTT.

This clonotype was detected ten times or more. This rearrangement joins TRBV28 to TRBJ2-3; no reliable D call. Trimming removed 4 bases at V and 1 base at J, with 9 bases between. Germline V CDR1 and CDR2: MDHEN, SYDVKM. This CDR3 has 14 residues. The CDR3 sequence: CASSSSGRTDTQYF. In DNA form, the CDR3 reads TGTGCCAGCAGTTCCTCAGGTCGCACAGATACGCAGTATTTT.

This clonotype was seen ten or more times. V gene TRBV15 combines with J gene TRBJ1-4, with 8 bases identical to TRBD1. Per the germline V gene, CDR1 is LNHNV and CDR2 is YYDKDF (reference sequence). J gave up 7 bases and V 5 bases, and 9 bases lay outside the gene matches. CDR3 length: 15 amino acids. The CDR3 is CATSDRQGSSEKLFF. The CDR3 region has the DNA TGTGCCACCAGCGATCGACAGGGGAGCAGTGAAAAACTGTTTTTT. Using reference TRBV15 and TRBJ1-4 for the parts outside the CDR3, the full variable domain is DAMVIQNPRYQVTQFGKPVTLSCSQTLNHNVMYWYQQKSSQAPKLLFHYYDKDFNNEADTPDNFQSRRPNTSFCFLDIRSPGLGDTAMYLCATSDRQGSSEKLFFGSGTQLSVL.

This clonotype was seen ten or more times. This chain connects TRBV20-1 to TRBJ2-1; 9 bases match TRBD2. The CDR3 totals 15 residues. Per the germline V gene, CDR1 is DFQATT and CDR2 is SNEGSKA (reference sequence). V shed 6 bases and J 6 bases; nucleotides not matched to a gene: 12. The CDR3 here is CSAPGSGSDTNEQFF. The CDR3 region has the DNA TGCAGTGCCCCCGGTAGCGGGAGCGATACCAATGAGCAGTTCTTC.

This sequence joins TRBV3-2 and TRBJ2-1. TRBV3-2 is a pseudogene. This CDR3 is built from 15 residues. Here the CDR3 reads CASRGVGPLCNEQFF. CDR3 DNA: TGTGCCAGCAGAGGTGTAGGACCCCTTTGCAATGAGCAGTTCTTC.

The chain recombines TRBV20-1 with TRBJ2-2; 7 bases line up with TRBD2. V lost 6 bases to trimming and J lost 1 base; unmatched junction nucleotides: 5. CDR1 is DFQATT, CDR2 SNEGSKA, per germline (reference sequence). This CDR3 is built from 14 residues. CDR3 in amino acids: CSALVAGNTGELFF. The CDR3 bases are TGCAGTGCCCTAGTAGCGGGGAACACCGGGGAGCTGTTTTTT.